This note documents a single TCR beta chain sequence. The antigen this receptor binds is unknown. One base away there is no much larger clone; base qualities are not given. These data belong to a study of control samples from healthy donors and cancer patients (dated by TCRdb to between 2020 and 2021). Reading the germline V gene gives CDR1 SGHAT and CDR2 FQNNGV. CDR3 length: 14 amino acids, cysteine to phenylalanine. Only CDR3 DNA is held: 42 bases, read in frame from base 1. Deletion took 8 bases off V and 2 bases off J, with a span of 15 bases between the germline ends. The library came from the immunoSEQ multiplex PCR assay. This immuneACCESS table, as held by TCRdb, lists in-frame sequences with V and J called but not all clones. Of the missing ones, under half trace to an unresolved V gene in checked studies; the others have no known cause. Present in this sample are about 98,000 clones, about four fifths of which were seen just once. The ten largest clones capture roughly 10% of the sample.

The sequenced material came from blood. The sequence joins TRBV11-2 to TRBJ1-1; TRBD1 might be the D gene, on 6 matching bases. The sequence derives from a woman aged 25 to 39 in good health. The DNA sequence follows: TGTGCCAGCGAAGGTCGGACAGACAACACTGAAGCTTTCTTT. It specifies CASEGRTDNTEAFF.